This is a list of T cell receptor beta chains from one sample in a study of cytomegalovirus exposure and HLA in healthy donors. Clones were sequenced by immunoSEQ multiplex PCR, and TCRdb holds only the in-frame ones, with some missing. This table has about 150,000 clones, 85% appearing once. Sequencing used PBMCs. The receptors were gathered from a woman between 18 and 29 years old in good health and CMV-seronegative. Each CDR3 is given without its conserved first and last residue. Clone size is not always given. Where it is, it says once, few, many or a class for expanded clones.

>TRBJ2-7|once|TRBV9
ASSVENRGNEQY
>TRBJ1-1|-|TRBV29-1
SGTGNEAF
>TRBJ2-7|-|TRBV6-5
ARSLTLQAYEQY
>TRBJ2-5|-|TRBV2
ASIRQGGETQY
>TRBJ2-2|-|TRBV19
ASISTGGVGINTGELF
>TRBJ2-3|-|TRBV30
AWSIGGTDTQY
>TRBJ2-7|-|TRBV5-1
ASSSGGTGYEQY
>TRBJ2-1|-|TRBV7-2
ASSVSNSGSYNEQF
>TRBJ1-3|-|TRBV28
ASNGGRGNTIY
>TRBJ2-2|-|TRBV6-5
ASSPRYTGELF
>TRBJ2-3|-|TRBV6-5
ASSQDQTSGGKH
>TRBJ1-5|-|TRBV14
ASSQEANQPQH
>TRBJ1-6|-|TRBV28
ASRRDNNSPLH
>TRBJ2-1|-|TRBV29-1
SVVREYNEQF
>TRBJ1-5|-|TRBV6-5
ASSYGAGEQPQH
>TRBJ2-5|-|TRBV19
ASSPGTSGTETQY
>TRBJ1-3|-|TRBV30
AWSVDGNSGNTIY
>TRBJ2-2|few|TRBV9
ASSVQGREVVTGELF
>TRBJ2-5|-|TRBV5-4
ASSAGQVGASQY
>TRBJ2-5|-|TRBV4-3
ASSQEWHGRARETQY
>TRBJ2-7|-|TRBV5-6
ASSPNDREPGEQY
>TRBJ1-1|once|TRBV30
AWGGQGPSTEAF
>TRBJ2-7|-|TRBV6-5
ASSDSYEQY
>TRBJ2-7|-|TRBV27
ASRTGGAGEFYEQY
>TRBJ2-7|-|TRBV30
AWSLEPVGPSYEQY
>TRBJ2-3|once|TRBV19
ASSYQRGGTDTQY
>TRBJ2-5|-|TRBV9
ASSKGASGHQETQY
>TRBJ1-2|-|TRBV11-2
ASQKPGTGYGYT
>TRBJ1-1|-|TRBV6-1
ASSAPGQGIVEAF
>TRBJ2-1|-|TRBV27
ASSSPQRGGNEQF
>TRBJ1-1|-|TRBV27
ASPVRDSQVPPPHLNTEAF
>TRBJ1-2|-|TRBV25-1
ASSDLGRESGYT
>TRBJ2-6|-|TRBV7-2
ASSLAPAGVSGANVLT
>TRBJ2-1|-|TRBV29-1
SVVGLRDKGGVEQF
>TRBJ2-5|-|TRBV7-3
ASSLLGLAAGGTQY
>TRBJ2-5|-|TRBV7-2
ASSPQGVQETQY
>TRBJ2-2|-|TRBV19
ASRAGRGTGELF
>TRBJ1-6|-|TRBV2
ASSSTGTGYNSPLH
>TRBJ1-5|once|TRBV30
AWRDNGNQPQH
>TRBJ1-2|-|TRBV6-5
ASRRMESNYGYT